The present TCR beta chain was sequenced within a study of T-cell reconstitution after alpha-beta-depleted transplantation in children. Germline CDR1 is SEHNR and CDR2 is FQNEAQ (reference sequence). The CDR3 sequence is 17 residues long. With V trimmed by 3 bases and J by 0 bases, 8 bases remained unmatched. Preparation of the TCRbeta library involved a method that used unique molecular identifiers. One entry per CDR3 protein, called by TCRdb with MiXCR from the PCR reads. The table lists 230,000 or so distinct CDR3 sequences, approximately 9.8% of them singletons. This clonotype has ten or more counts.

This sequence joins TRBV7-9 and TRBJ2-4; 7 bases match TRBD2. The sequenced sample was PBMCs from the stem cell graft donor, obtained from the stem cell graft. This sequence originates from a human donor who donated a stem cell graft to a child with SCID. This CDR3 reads CASSFPPSGLAKNIQYF. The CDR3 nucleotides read TGTGCCAGCAGCTTTCCCCCTAGCGGACTAGCCAAAAACATTCAGTACTTC.